Listed below are T cell receptor beta chains from one sample, sequenced in a study of T-cell reconstitution after alpha-beta-depleted transplantation in children. MiXCR, run by TCRdb on the PCR reads, gives a single entry per CDR3 protein. The table lists 200,000 to 300,000 distinct CDR3 sequences, 6.5% to 9% of them singletons. The input for sequencing was PBMCs, mostly from graft donor cells, taken 180 days after TCRalphabeta/CD19-depleted stem cell transplant. The receptors were gathered from a male patient aged 10 to 17 who had a stem cell transplant for acute lymphoblastic leukemia, so the T cells may come from the graft donor. The CDR3 runs from the conserved cysteine through the conserved F or W. D genes are given only for firm matches. Clone sizes are given selectively: once, few, many, or a class where the clone is expanded.

j_call	d_call	v_call	clone_size	cdr3_aa	cdr3_nt
TRBJ2-1	TRBD2	TRBV7-3	many	CASSLGSSGNNEQFF	TGTGCCAGCAGCCTAGGCTCTAGCGGTAACAATGAGCAGTTCTTC
TRBJ1-5	-	TRBV7-2	many	CASSFFAQPQHF	TGTGCCAGCAGCTTTTTCGCGCAGCCCCAGCATTTT
TRBJ2-7	TRBD1	TRBV18	many	CASSPRRTGYEQYF	TGTGCCAGCTCACCACGGAGGACAGGCTACGAGCAGTACTTC
TRBJ2-5	-	TRBV7-2	-	CASSLASRGLETQYF	TGTGCCAGCAGCTTAGCGTCCAGGGGCCTAGAGACCCAGTACTTC
TRBJ2-2	TRBD1	TRBV11-2	few	CASSGTGYGELFF	TGTGCCAGCAGCGGGACAGGGTACGGGGAGCTGTTTTTT
TRBJ1-2	-	TRBV28	many	CASRLGQFNYGYTF	TGTGCCAGCCGTCTAGGACAGTTTAACTATGGCTACACCTTC
TRBJ2-7	TRBD1	TRBV7-9	many	CASSLRGQGDYEQYF	TGTGCCAGCAGCCTCCGAGGACAGGGAGACTACGAGCAGTACTTC
TRBJ2-7	-	TRBV29-1	many	CSVVRGPRTGEQYF	TGCAGCGTTGTCAGGGGACCCCGGACCGGCGAGCAGTACTTC
TRBJ2-1	-	TRBV29-1	many	CSVYDPPSSYNEQFF	TGCAGCGTTTACGACCCCCCGAGCTCCTACAATGAGCAGTTCTTC
TRBJ2-4	TRBD2	TRBV4-1	-	CASSQGGGANIQYF	TGCGCCAGCAGCCAAGGCGGGGGGGCCAACATTCAGTACTTC
TRBJ2-3	-	TRBV7-6	few	CASSPRRLPGADTQYF	TGTGCCAGCAGTCCACGGAGGCTCCCCGGCGCAGATACGCAGTATTTT
TRBJ1-5	-	TRBV4-1	few	CASSQDDSGGGNQPQHF	TGCGCCAGCAGCCAAGACGATTCCGGGGGAGGTAATCAGCCCCAGCATTTT
TRBJ1-1	-	TRBV28	many	CASRGSGPNTEAFF	TGTGCCAGCCGGGGGTCGGGTCCGAACACTGAAGCTTTCTTT
TRBJ2-2	-	TRBV12-5	many	CASGLVRTTGELFF	TGTGCTAGTGGTTTGGTAAGAACCACCGGGGAGCTGTTTTTT
TRBJ1-6	-	TRBV3-1	many	CASSDKNSPLHF	TGTGCCAGCAGCGACAAGAATTCACCCCTCCACTTT
TRBJ2-3	TRBD2	TRBV29-1	many	CSVDTQREAPTDTQYF	TGCAGCGTTGATACCCAGCGGGAGGCGCCCACAGATACGCAGTATTTT
TRBJ1-5	-	TRBV6-2/TRBV6-3	many	CASSYGESVPQPQHF	TGTGCCAGCAGTTACGGGGAGTCCGTTCCACAGCCCCAGCATTTT
TRBJ1-1	TRBD1	TRBV12-5	many	CASAQDRDTEAFF	TGTGCTAGTGCACAGGACAGGGACACTGAAGCTTTCTTT
TRBJ1-2	-	TRBV12-3/TRBV12-4	few	CASSLKTGYGYTF	TGTGCCAGCAGTTTAAAAACAGGCTATGGCTACACCTTC
TRBJ1-2	-	TRBV20-1	many	CSASGVNYGYTF	TGCAGTGCTAGTGGCGTAAACTATGGCTACACCTTC
TRBJ2-7	TRBD2	TRBV4-2	-	CASSQAVLAGGLNDQYF	TGTGCCAGCAGCCAAGCAGTCCTAGCGGGAGGACTTAACGACCAGTACTTC
TRBJ2-5	-	TRBV19	few	CATRARDPRETQYF	TGTGCCACTCGCGCGCGGGACCCCCGGGAGACCCAGTACTTC
TRBJ2-7	-	TRBV3-1	many	CASSHPGLEQYF	TGTGCCAGCAGCCACCCAGGGTTGGAGCAGTACTTC
TRBJ2-2	TRBD1	TRBV5-1	many	CASSSGQANTGELFF	TGCGCCAGCAGCTCGGGACAGGCGAACACCGGGGAGCTGTTTTTT
TRBJ2-1	-	TRBV29-1	many	CSVEGGAYNEQFF	TGCAGCGTTGAAGGTGGGGCCTACAATGAGCAGTTCTTC
TRBJ2-1	TRBD2	TRBV9	many	CASSVFAGAYNEQFF	TGTGCCAGCAGCGTATTTGCGGGAGCCTACAATGAGCAGTTCTTC
TRBJ1-1	-	TRBV5-1	many	CASSLRAGETEAFF	TGCGCCAGCAGCTTGAGGGCAGGGGAAACTGAAGCTTTCTTT
TRBJ2-1	-	TRBV7-9	many	CASSSDGGYNEQFF	TGTGCCAGCAGCTCGGATGGCGGTTACAATGAGCAGTTCTTC
TRBJ2-5	TRBD1	TRBV18	many	CASSAGTGGPETQYF	TGTGCCAGCTCAGCCGGGACAGGAGGTCCAGAGACCCAGTACTTC
TRBJ2-5	-	TRBV7-8	many	CASSLQGETQYF	TGTGCCAGCAGCTTGCAGGGTGAGACCCAGTACTTC
TRBJ2-2	-	TRBV5-1	many	CASSPGQGTGELFF	TGCGCCAGCAGCCCCGGCCAAGGCACCGGGGAGCTGTTTTTT
TRBJ2-3	-	TRBV9	-	CASSPEGGGDTDTQYF	TGTGCCAGCAGCCCCGAGGGGGGGGGGGACACAGATACGCAGTATTTT
TRBJ2-2	TRBD2	TRBV5-1	many	CASSSLAGLTNGELFF	TGCGCCAGCAGCTCACTAGCGGGATTGACGAACGGGGAGCTGTTTTTT
TRBJ2-5	-	TRBV6-6	-	CASRVKGSQYF	TGTGCCAGCAGGGTAAAAGGGAGCCAGTACTTC
TRBJ2-3	-	TRBV7-9	many	CASSLFPSGTDTQYF	TGTGCCAGCAGCTTATTTCCCAGCGGGACAGATACGCAGTATTTT
TRBJ1-3	-	TRBV4-3	once	CASSLTMVDTIYF	TGCGCCAGCAGCCTCACAATGGTGGACACCATATATTTT
TRBJ1-1	-	TRBV4-2	many	CASSQDDRRNTEAFF	TGTGCCAGCAGCCAGGATGACAGACGGAACACTGAAGCTTTCTTT
TRBJ2-6	-	TRBV7-9	few	CASSQKSAPSGANVLTF	TGTGCCAGCAGCCAGAAGTCCGCTCCATCTGGGGCCAACGTCCTGACTTTC
TRBJ1-2	-	TRBV3-1	many	CASSQGRSYGYTF	TGTGCCAGCAGCCAAGGGCGGTCCTATGGCTACACCTTC
TRBJ1-5	-	TRBV9	many	CASSVGPSGNQPQHF	TGTGCCAGCAGCGTAGGCCCCTCGGGCAATCAGCCCCAGCATTTT
TRBJ1-4	-	TRBV28	many	CASSLGLAENEKLFF	TGTGCCAGCAGTTTAGGTTTGGCAGAAAATGAAAAACTGTTTTTT
TRBJ2-1	-	TRBV29-1	few	CSVQGGSYNEQFF	TGCAGCGTCCAGGGGGGGTCCTACAATGAGCAGTTCTTC